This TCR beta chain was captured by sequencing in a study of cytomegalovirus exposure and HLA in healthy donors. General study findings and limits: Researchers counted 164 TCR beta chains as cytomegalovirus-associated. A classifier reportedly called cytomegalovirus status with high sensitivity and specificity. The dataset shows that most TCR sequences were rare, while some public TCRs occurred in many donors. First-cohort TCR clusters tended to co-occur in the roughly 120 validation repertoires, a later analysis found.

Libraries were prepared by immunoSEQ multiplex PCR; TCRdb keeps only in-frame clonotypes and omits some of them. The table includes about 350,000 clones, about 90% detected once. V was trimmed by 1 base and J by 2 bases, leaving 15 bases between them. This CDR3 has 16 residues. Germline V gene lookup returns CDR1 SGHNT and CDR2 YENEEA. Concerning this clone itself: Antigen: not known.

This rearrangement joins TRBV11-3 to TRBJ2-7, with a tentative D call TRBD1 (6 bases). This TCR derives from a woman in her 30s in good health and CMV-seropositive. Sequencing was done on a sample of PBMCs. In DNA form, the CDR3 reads TGTGCCAGCAGCTTAGCCCAATCGGGACATACCTACGAGCAGTACTTC. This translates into CASSLAQSGHTYEQYF.